There are a few counts of the clone carrying this T cell receptor beta chain. The target antigen is unknown. Sample-barcoded 5' priming and a J-beta primer mix drove a second PCR of roughly 7 to 11 cycles. TCRdb re-analysed the 5' RACE reads in MiXCR, keeping a single row per CDR3 protein. The table records 550,000 to 750,000 distinct CDR3 sequences, around 21% of them present only once. The authors extracted at least 5.5 micrograms of total RNA per sample. Germline V gene sequence: CDR1 MNHNY, CDR2 SVGAGI (reference sequence). The CDR3 is 17 amino acids. With 7 bases clipped from V and 6 bases from J, the junction kept 16 bases outside the gene matches. This specimen belongs to a study of blood T cells in healthy people across ages. Study results and caveats: Diversity figures derived from one million T cells were judged to underestimate the true value.

The receptor's source is a man aged 65-85 years in good health. The chain has TRBV6-6 and TRBJ2-1; 9 nucleotides match TRBD2. The sequenced sample consisted of blood. Here the CDR3 reads CASIPRQTSGLPNEQFF. The CDR3 DNA reads as TGTGCCAGCATCCCGCGCCAGACTAGCGGACTACCCAATGAGCAGTTCTTC.